These 19 T cell receptor beta chains were all obtained from the same sample, sequenced in a study of OX40 agonist ivuxolimab in advanced cancers. Data came from immunoSEQ multiplex PCR; TCRdb stores just in-frame clones and leaves some out. This sample has 80,000 to 95,000 clones, with approximately 91% found just once. The sequences come from CD4+ or CD8+ T cells sorted from blood, collected in a trial of the OX40 agonist ivuxolimab. These receptor sequences come from an adult with an advanced solid tumor such as melanoma, head and neck, liver or kidney cancer.

The chain recombines TRBV6-6 with TRBJ1-1; 7 bases fit TRBD1. The CDR3 has 14 amino acids. The germline V gene has CDR1 MNHNY and CDR2 SVGAGI (reference sequence). V was clipped by 6 bases and J by 4 bases; unmatched bases: 8. For the CDR3, the DNA is TGTGCCAGCAGCCCAGGACAGGTGACCACTGAAGCTTTCTTT. Translation gives CASSPGQVTTEAFF.

The chain links TRBV27 to TRBJ1-4; D not resolved. CDR1 and CDR2 from the germline V gene are MNHEY and SMNVEV (reference sequence). The V end was cut by 3 bases, the J end by 0 bases, with 14 bases between. The CDR3 sequence is 17 residues long. The CDR3 loop is CASSFIRESATNEKLFF. The CDR3 bases are TGTGCCAGCAGTTTCATTAGGGAGAGTGCAACTAATGAAAAACTGTTTTTT.

The genes are TRBV7-9 and TRBJ2-1, with TRBD2 matching 10 bases. After removal of 5 bases from V and 10 bases from J, the junction contained 11 bases not matched to a gene. The CDR3 spans 15 residues. The germline V gene has CDR1 SEHNR and CDR2 FQNEAQ (reference sequence). CDR3 sequence (DNA): TGTGCCAGCAGCCTAGGACTAGCGGATCCTTACGAGCAGTTCTTC. Protein sequence: CASSLGLADPYEQFF.

The CDR3 DNA reads as TGCGCCAGCAGTCAATCATGGTACAATGAGCAGTTCTTC. This encodes CASSQSWYNEQFF. This chain joins TRBV23-1 and TRBJ2-1; D unclear. TRBV23-1 is reported as an ORF; its role is uncertain. The length of the CDR3 is 13 residues. Trimming took 0 bases from V and 4 from J, leaving 4 bases between them.

The rearrangement links TRBV29-1 to TRBJ2-7; D is ambiguous. V was clipped by 0 bases and J by 0 bases, with 6 bases between them. Looked up from germline, CDR1 is SQVTM and CDR2 is ANQGSEA. The CDR3 sequence is 13 residues long. CDR3 DNA sequence: TGCAGCGTTGAAGACGCGTACTCCTACGAGCAGTACTTC. Its translation: CSVEDAYSYEQYF.

This chain joins TRBV5-1 and TRBJ2-3, with D tentatively TRBD1 or TRBD2 (5 bases each). Germline V gives CDR1 SGHRS, CDR2 YFSETQ. The CDR3 contains 15 residues. V lost 4 bases to trimming and J lost 0 bases, with 12 bases between them. DNA of the CDR3: TGCGCCAGCAGCGCCCCCGGGGCTAGCACAGATACGCAGTATTTT. Its translation: CASSAPGASTDTQYF.

This chain links TRBV5-1 with TRBJ2-1, with a possible D match to TRBD2 (6 bases). This CDR3 is 13 amino acids long. With 0 bases removed from V and 8 bases from J, the gap between germline ends came to 9 bases. In germline, CDR1 is SGHRS, CDR2 YFSETQ. This CDR3 is CASSLGGEDEQFF. For the CDR3, the DNA is TGCGCCAGCAGCTTGGGCGGGGAGGATGAGCAGTTCTTC.

V gene TRBV7-2 combines with J gene TRBJ1-4, with 8 bases identical to TRBD1. J lost 7 bases, V lost 3 bases, and 4 bases had no gene match. Germline V gene lookup returns CDR1 SGHTA and CDR2 FQGNSA. The CDR3 totals 14 residues. The CDR3 protein is CASSFQGALEKLFF. Here the CDR3 DNA reads TGTGCCAGCAGCTTTCAGGGGGCGCTTGAAAAACTGTTTTTT.

The chain employs TRBV5-1 and TRBJ1-1; TRBD1 aligns across 12 bases. V lost 4 bases, J lost 3 bases, and 7 bases stayed unmatched. This CDR3 region has 16 residues. Germline CDR1 SGHRS, CDR2 YFSETQ. CDR3 DNA: TGCGCCAGCAGCCTCTGGGACAGGGGGCGGGACACTGAAGCTTTCTTT. It is translated as CASSLWDRGRDTEAFF.

This clone was picked up one time. J is TRBJ1-4 and V is TRBV28; no clear D gene. V was clipped by 1 base and J by 0 bases, with 6 bases between them. CDR1 MDHEN and CDR2 SYDVKM come from the germline V gene. The CDR3 length is 15 residues. The DNA for the CDR3 is TGTGCCAGCAGTTTATCCAGTCCAACTAATGAAAAACTGTTTTTT. Translated, it gives CASSLSSPTNEKLFF.

This chain joins TRBV18 and TRBJ2-6; D is undetermined. Per the germline V gene, CDR1 is KGHSH and CDR2 is LQKENI. The length of the CDR3 is 15 residues. Trimming took 1 base from V and 0 from J, leaving 4 bases between them. The CDR3 sequence: CASSPQSSGANVLTF. The CDR3 nucleotides are TGTGCCAGCTCACCACAGAGCTCTGGGGCCAACGTCCTGACTTTC.

V is TRBV6-5 and J is TRBJ2-3, with TRBD2 matching over 8 bases. V gave up 0 bases and J gave up 0 bases; unmatched junction bases: 2. The CDR3 is made up of 16 amino acids. Germline V lookup: CDR1 MNHEY, CDR2 SVGAGI. The CDR3 region is CASSYSPSGSTDTQYF. CDR3 DNA: TGTGCCAGCAGTTACTCGCCTAGCGGGAGCACAGATACGCAGTATTTT.

As for this clone: Other DNA sequences in this specimen translate into the identical CDR3. The V and J genes are TRBV28 and TRBJ2-7, with 9 positions matching TRBD1. Germline-derived CDR1 and CDR2 are MDHEN and SYDVKM. V shed 3 bases and J 3 bases; nucleotides not matched to a gene: 3. The CDR3 covers 14 residues. The CDR3 spells CASSLDRGFYEQYF. CDR3 in DNA: TGTGCCAGCAGTTTGGACAGGGGATTCTACGAGCAGTACTTC.

The chain employs TRBV7-9 and TRBJ2-7, with TRBD2 as a possible D gene (5 bases). This CDR3 comprises 14 residues. The germline V and J ends were trimmed by 6 bases and 4 bases, with 16 bases remaining between them. Germline lookup yields CDR1 SEHNR and CDR2 FQNEAQ (reference sequence). The CDR3 protein is CASRIGENGYEQYF. In DNA, the CDR3 is TGTGCCAGCAGGATCGGGGAGAACGGGTACGAGCAGTACTTC.

This rearrangement joins TRBV14 to TRBJ2-7; TRBD1 agrees at 9 bases. Trimming cost V 4 bases and J 6 bases; bases outside gene matches: 4. This CDR3 spans 13 amino acids. Germline V gene data show CDR1 as SGHDN and CDR2 as FVKESK. The CDR3 DNA reads as TGTGCCAGCAGCCGGATGACAGGGGGCGAGCAGTACTTC. This sequence encodes CASSRMTGGEQYF.

This clone is a singleton in its sample. The rearrangement links TRBV28 to TRBJ2-7; D tentatively reads TRBD1 or TRBD2 (6 bases each). Trimming removed 3 bases at V and 0 bases at J, with 12 bases between. This CDR3 spans 15 amino acids. CDR1 is MDHEN and CDR2 is SYDVKM in the germline V gene. CDR3 residues: CASSLEGGSSYEQYF. For the CDR3, the DNA is TGTGCCAGCAGTTTGGAGGGGGGCAGCTCCTACGAGCAGTACTTC.

The chain carries TRBV6-5 and TRBJ1-2; 9 bases line up with TRBD1. CDR1 MNHEY and CDR2 SVGAGI come from the germline V gene. The junction had 4 bases not matched to a gene; V was cut back by 10 bases and J by 4 bases. CDR3 length: 12 amino acids. CDR3 in amino acids: CATSDRGYGYTF. DNA for the CDR3: TGTGCCACCTCGGACAGGGGCTATGGCTACACCTTC.

The V call is TRBV11-3, the J call TRBJ2-7; D gene ambiguous. The germline gives CDR1 SGHNT, CDR2 YENEEA. V was trimmed by 0 bases and J by 2 bases, leaving 8 bases between them. CDR3 length equals 14 residues. CDR3 residues: CASSLDGETYEQYF. DNA of the CDR3: TGTGCCAGCAGCTTAGATGGGGAAACCTACGAGCAGTACTTC.

The chain uses TRBV2 and TRBJ2-3; 13 bases fit TRBD2. Germline V gene data show CDR1 as SNHLY and CDR2 as FYNNEI. J was trimmed by 2 bases and V by 5 bases; bases with no gene match: 7. The CDR3 consists of 17 residues. The CDR3 is CASSPRLAGGTTDTQYF. The CDR3 nucleotides read TGTGCCAGCAGTCCACGACTAGCGGGGGGTACCACAGATACGCAGTATTTT. The full variable domain, completed using reference TRBV2 and TRBJ2-3, is EPEVTQTPSHQVTQMGQEVILRCVPISNHLYFYWYRQILGQKVEFLVSFYNNEISEKSEIFDDQFSVERPDGSNFTLKIRSTKLEDSAMYFCASSPRLAGGTTDTQYFGPGTRLTVL.